This T cell receptor beta chain was profiled in a study of blood T cells in healthy people across ages (dated by TCRdb to between 2015 and 2017). Background for the entire study: In model experiments, template switching captured about one uniquely barcoded TCR beta cDNA molecule for every two T cells. The study measured age-related changes in TCR beta repertoire diversity using deep sequencing normalized with unique cDNA molecular identifiers. Four age groups were formed from the donors: young (average roughly 15 years), middle-aged (approximately 42), aged (62) and long-lived (less than 85). Donors of different ages were randomly distributed across sequencing lanes to avoid experimental bias. Using the same blood draw, the study looked at two additional independent replicas of 1 million unique cDNA reads for two donors, one aged 18 to 30 and the other aged 80 or older.

Systemically healthy Caucasian individuals from Russia, some 40 in total and aged about 6 to 90 years, were included as donors. Approximately 10 milliliters of peripheral blood were collected from each donor into EDTA-treated Vacutainer tubes. Ficoll-Paque density-gradient centrifugation was used to isolate PBMCs, with at least 6.5 million per sample. Total RNA was extracted from PBMCs with Trizol reagent, with at least 5.5 micrograms obtained per sample. For every donor, flow cytometry on a PBMC aliquot measured the percentage of naive CD45RAhigh/CD27high T cells. In this sample, this clonotype turned up a few times. Its antigen has not been determined. No much larger clone exists at a distance of one base, and base qualities are not known. General findings and caveats noted by the study authors: Compared with the aged group, the long-lived group had more naive CD4+ T cells, fewer expanded clones and increased TCR diversity, a pattern suggesting age selection. Estimates of total diversity based on one million sequenced T cells were regarded as lower bounds and as underestimates. Because profiling used bulk unsorted PBMCs, naive and antigen-experienced compartments could not be compared conclusively. As age increased, observed TCR beta diversity per million T cells dropped in a roughly linear way, and a significant reduction was already evident by age about 40. Observed TCR beta diversity correlated strongly with the percentage of naive T cells measured by flow cytometry. Donor CMV infection status was unknown, potentially confounding age-related changes in expanded clonotypes.

Libraries came from 5' RACE. Sequencing instrument: Illumina HiSeq 2500. The second PCR ran for roughly 7 to 11 cycles and used a J-beta primer mix along with a sample-barcoded 5' primer. A template-switch 5' adaptor carrying 12 random nucleotides introduced a unique molecular identifier onto each TCR beta cDNA molecule. Each sample yielded at least 2.5 million CDR3-containing paired-end reads. All of the RNA was converted into first-strand cDNA using the Mint cDNA synthesis kit, with a TRBC-specific oligonucleotide serving as the primer. All cDNA was treated with uracil-DNA glycosylase and then went through a first 18-cycle PCR with the universal primers M1SS and BC2_uni_R. Per the authors' processing: For normalization, 1 million high-quality reads, each with a distinct molecular identifier, were randomly selected from each sample. Instead of being binned into consensus sequences, reads that shared molecular identifiers were thrown out. MiTCR, run with a Q25 quality threshold and the strictest error-elimination algorithm, handled CDR3 identification, clonotype clustering and error correction. A nonparametric unseen species model with Euler transformation was used to estimate lower-bound total TCR beta diversity. TCRdb applied fastp at Q25 and MiXCR to the public reads, then kept only in-frame beta chains. For every CDR3 protein sequence, its rows merge into one entry that carries the most common genes and DNA. These V and J calls originate from TCRdb's pipeline instead of the authors' own analysis. Across this sample there are approximately 1,000,000 distinct CDR3 sequences, with more than 40% seen only once. Approximately 19% of the sample is in the top ten clones.

Inclusive of the bounding cysteine and phenylalanine, the CDR3 is 14 residues long. The entry retains the CDR3 DNA only, 42 bases that are in frame from base 1. The junction shows trimming of 4 bases on V and 6 bases on J, plus 10 bases between the germline ends. According to the germline V gene, CDR1 reads SGHVS and CDR2 reads FNYEAQ. The sequence joins TRBV7-6 to TRBJ2-6; a confident D gene designation cannot be given. This clonotype was obtained from a woman aged 55-70 years in good health. Input material: blood. DNA sequence: TGTGCCAGCAGCTCCCCCTCAATGGCCAACGTCCTGACTTTC. Its protein product is CASSSPSMANVLTF.